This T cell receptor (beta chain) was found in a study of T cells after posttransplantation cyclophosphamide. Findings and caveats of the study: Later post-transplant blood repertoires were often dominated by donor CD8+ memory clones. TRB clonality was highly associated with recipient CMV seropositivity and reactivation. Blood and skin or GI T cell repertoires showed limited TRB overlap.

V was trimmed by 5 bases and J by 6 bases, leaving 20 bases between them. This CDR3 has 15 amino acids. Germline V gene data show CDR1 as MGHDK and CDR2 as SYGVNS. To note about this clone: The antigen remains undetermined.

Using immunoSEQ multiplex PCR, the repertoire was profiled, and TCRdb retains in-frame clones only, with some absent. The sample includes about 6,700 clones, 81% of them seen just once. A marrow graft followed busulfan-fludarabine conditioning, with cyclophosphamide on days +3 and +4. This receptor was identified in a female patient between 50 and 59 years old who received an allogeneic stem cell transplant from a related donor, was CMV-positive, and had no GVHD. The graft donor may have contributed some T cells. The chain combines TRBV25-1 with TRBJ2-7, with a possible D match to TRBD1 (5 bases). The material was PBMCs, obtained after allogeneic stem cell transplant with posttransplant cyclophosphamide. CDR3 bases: TGTGCCAGCAGTCAAACAGGCTTACTCGGTGGCGAGCAGTACTTC. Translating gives CASSQTGLLGGEQYF.